This T cell receptor (beta chain) was obtained from a study of blood T cell repertoires in COVID-19 (dated by TCRdb to 2018 to 2020). In the study overall: The collaborator samples originated in the United States, Italy and Spain and spanned the acute and convalescent phases of COVID-19. The prospective study material was composed of cDNA or gDNA derived from T cells, B-cell-depleted T cells, or PBMCs. The dataset comprised deeply sampled blood TCRbeta repertoires from subjects exposed to, actively infected with, or recovered from COVID-19. The repertoires were released in a freely available public database intended as a resource for research on the immune response to SARS-CoV-2. The samples were drawn from two sources: the first 160 participants of the ongoing ImmuneRACE study, and fewer than 1,500 subjects contributed by 6 global collaborators. The sample metadata nearly always contained a de-identified subject ID, COVID-19 status, age in years and sex. Where available, HLA class I and class II types were taken from metadata supplied by the sample provider and were not determined by assay-based typing.

Another Seattle source contributed samples from volunteer blood donors who had recovered from COVID-19. The collaborating institutions used their own protocols to collect whole blood in K2EDTA tubes. For TCRbeta analysis, collaborator samples were shipped as frozen whole blood, as isolated PBMCs, or as DNA extracted from either sample type. About this clone: Which antigen it targets is not known. No base quality information exists; no much larger clone differs at one position.

Paper-wide results and their limitations: The quantity of clinical and demographic metadata differed by source and by participant and was supplied without curation.

TCRbeta CDR3 regions were amplified from genomic DNA by means of the immunoSEQ Assay, a bias-controlled multiplex PCR. In the authors' own workflow: The number of nucleated cells in each sample was estimated by amplification of reference gene primers within the assay. To quantify the absolute abundance of each unique TCRbeta CDR3 rearrangement, sequence reads were collapsed and filtered. Productive Simpson clonality was computed per sample as the square root of Simpson's diversity index over productive rearrangements. TCRdb stores this immuneACCESS table with in-frame sequences only. Part of the clones is absent; in the studies checked, under half of the shortfall reflects unresolved V genes, and no reason is known for the rest. That table gives V, J and clone size, and the DNA gave D and trimming. The table for this sample lists approximately 240,000 clones; approximately 90% of them were counted only once. Jointly, the top ten make up 2.1% of the sample.

Sample: peripheral blood. The sequence was obtained from a woman between 40 and 50 years old who had recovered from COVID-19.

The CDR3 here reads CASTEGPGANVLTF. The DNA is TGTGCCAGTACGGAGGGGCCTGGGGCCAACGTCCTGACTTTC. The chain links TRBV19 with TRBJ2-6; a weak D assignment points to TRBD2 (6 bases agree). CDR1 is given as LNHDA and CDR2 as SQIVND, both from the germline V gene (reference sequence). The CDR3 sequence holds 14 residues, the cysteine and phenylalanine included. The retained sequence is limited to the CDR3, 42 bases, with the frame set at the first base. V loses 7 bases of germline sequence and J loses 2 bases, and the interval between the two ends is 9 bases.